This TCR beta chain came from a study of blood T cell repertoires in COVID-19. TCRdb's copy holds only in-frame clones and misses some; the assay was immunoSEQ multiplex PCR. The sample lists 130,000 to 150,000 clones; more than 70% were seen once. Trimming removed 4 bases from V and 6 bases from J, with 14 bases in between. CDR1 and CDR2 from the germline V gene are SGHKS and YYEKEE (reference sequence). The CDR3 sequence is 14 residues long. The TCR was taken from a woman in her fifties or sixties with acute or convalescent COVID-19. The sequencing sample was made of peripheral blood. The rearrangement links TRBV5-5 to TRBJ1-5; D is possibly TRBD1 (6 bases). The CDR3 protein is CASSIQGTFQPQHF. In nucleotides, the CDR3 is TGTGCCAGCAGCATTCAGGGGACGTTTCAGCCCCAGCATTTT.